This paragraph reports one T cell receptor (beta chain). Its antigen is currently unknown. The sample belongs to a study of beta chain features in type 1 diabetes. Points from the study as a whole: Equally in patients and controls, shorter templates might have been favored by PCR. For TCRB rearrangement, an influence of HLA type remained unresolved here.

Via the markers CD45RO/CCR7/CD25/CD127/CD95/CD27, stem cell-like memory, regulatory, central memory and naive CD4+ cells were sorted. Every sorted population was more than 98% pure. Germline V gene sequence: CDR1 MNHNS, CDR2 SASEGT. The junction had 14 bases not matched to a gene; V was cut back by 2 bases and J by 0 bases. This CDR3 has 19 residues. Isolated RNA was reverse transcribed in full, so expressed TCRB transcripts were sequenced. Assay used: immunoSEQ multiplex PCR; TCRdb lists only in-frame clones, some missing. The table records 120,000 to 150,000 clones, roughly 48% of them present only once.

Source material: Tregs from blood. The V and J genes are TRBV6-1 and TRBJ1-2, with TRBD1 matching 8 bases. This clonotype was obtained from a man aged 18 to 30 in good health. CDR3 coding DNA: TGTGCCAGCAGTGAACTAGGCCGACAGGGGAATTCAGCTAACTATGGCTACACCTTC. Translating gives CASSELGRQGNSANYGYTF.